This entry is about one T cell receptor beta chain. This record belongs to a study of cytomegalovirus exposure and HLA in healthy donors. The PCR was carried out with 60 Vbeta primers and 13 Jbeta primers. As processed by the authors: The count from a later analysis was some 81 million unique TCR beta chains, around 10 million of them shared. The protocol was immunoSEQ multiplex PCR, while the TCRdb copy is restricted to in-frame clones and leaves out a portion. V and J calls and clone size are given by that table; D and trimming were obtained from the DNA. Of 75,000 to 100,000 clones in the sample, roughly 72% were seen once. These donors, healthy bone marrow donors, were studied. The germline gives CDR1 PRHDT, CDR2 FYEKMQ (reference sequence). The CDR3 runs 12 residues. The germline V and J ends were trimmed by 4 bases and 6 bases, with 6 bases remaining between them.

This clonotype was sampled from a man younger than 40 in good health and CMV-seronegative. The V gene is TRBV13, the J gene TRBJ2-2; possibly TRBD2 for D (6 bases). Specimen: PBMCs. CDR3 amino acids: CASSWRAGELFF. The DNA of the CDR3 is TGTGCCAGCAGCTGGAGGGCCGGGGAGCTGTTTTTT.